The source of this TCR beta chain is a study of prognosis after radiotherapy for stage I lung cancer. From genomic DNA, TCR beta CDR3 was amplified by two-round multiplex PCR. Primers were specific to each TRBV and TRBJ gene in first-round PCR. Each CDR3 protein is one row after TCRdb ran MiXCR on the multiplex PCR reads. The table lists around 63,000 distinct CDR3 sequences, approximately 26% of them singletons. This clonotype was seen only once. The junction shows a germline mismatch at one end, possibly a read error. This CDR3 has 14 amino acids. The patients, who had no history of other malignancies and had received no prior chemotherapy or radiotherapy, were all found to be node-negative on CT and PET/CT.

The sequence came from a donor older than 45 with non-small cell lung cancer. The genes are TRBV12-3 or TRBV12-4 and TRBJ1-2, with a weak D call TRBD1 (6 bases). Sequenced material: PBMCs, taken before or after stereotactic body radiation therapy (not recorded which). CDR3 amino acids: CVSSLQRGASGYTF. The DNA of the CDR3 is TGTGTCAGCAGTCTACAGAGGGGGGCGAGTGGCTACACATTC.